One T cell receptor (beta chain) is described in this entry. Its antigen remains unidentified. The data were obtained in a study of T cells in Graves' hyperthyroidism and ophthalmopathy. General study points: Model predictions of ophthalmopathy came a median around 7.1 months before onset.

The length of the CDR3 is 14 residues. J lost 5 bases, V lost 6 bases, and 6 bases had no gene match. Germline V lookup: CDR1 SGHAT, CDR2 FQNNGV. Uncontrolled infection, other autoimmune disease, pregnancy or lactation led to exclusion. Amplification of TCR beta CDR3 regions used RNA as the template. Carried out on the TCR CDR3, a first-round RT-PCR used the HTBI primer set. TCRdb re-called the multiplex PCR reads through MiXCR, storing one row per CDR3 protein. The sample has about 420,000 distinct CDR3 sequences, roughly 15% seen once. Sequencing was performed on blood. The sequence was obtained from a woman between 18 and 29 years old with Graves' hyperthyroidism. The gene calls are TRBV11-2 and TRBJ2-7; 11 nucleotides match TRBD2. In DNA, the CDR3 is TGTGCCAGCAGGCAACTAGCGGGAGTAGACGAGCAGTACTTC. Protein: CASRQLAGVDEQYF. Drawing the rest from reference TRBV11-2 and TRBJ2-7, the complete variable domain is EAGVAQSPRYKIIEKRQSVAFWCNPISGHATLYWYQQILGQGPKLLIQFQNNGVVDDSQLPKDRFSAERLKGVDSTLKIQPAKLEDSAVYLCASRQLAGVDEQYFGPGTRLTVT.